A selection of T cell receptor beta chains follows, all from one sample in a study of cytomegalovirus exposure and HLA in healthy donors. Method: immunoSEQ multiplex PCR; TCRdb's copy keeps in-frame clones and lacks some. Here the sample spans roughly 120,000 clones, around 73% being singletons. Specimen: PBMCs. The receptors stem from a woman in her thirties or forties in good health and CMV-seropositive. Both conserved end residues are part of each CDR3. Each record gives: V gene, clone size, J gene, D gene, CDR3 DNA, CDR3 protein. A D gene is named only where the DNA matches it firmly. Only some rows state a clone size, as once, few, many or a class for expanded clones.

TRBV6-1,.,TRBJ1-1,.,TGTGCCAGCCAGACAGGAATGAACACTGAAGCTTTCTTT,CASQTGMNTEAFF
TRBV5-6,.,TRBJ1-1,TRBD1,TGTGCCAGCAGCGCCGGGACAGGATTGCGAAACACTGAAGCTTTCTTT,CASSAGTGLRNTEAFF
TRBV2,few,TRBJ2-7,TRBD1,TGTGCCAGCAGTGCCGGGACAGGGGGCAGGGAGCAGTACTTC,CASSAGTGGREQYF
TRBV11-2,.,TRBJ2-2,.,TGTGCCAGCAGCTTAAACAGGGCGAACACCGGGGAGCTGTTTTTT,CASSLNRANTGELFF
TRBV12-5,.,TRBJ1-5,.,TGTGCTAGTGGTTTGGGACTCTACAATCAGCCCCAGCATTTT,CASGLGLYNQPQHF
TRBV27,.,TRBJ1-5,.,.,CASSTSGHPIVQHF
TRBV15,few,TRBJ1-5,TRBD1,TGTGCCACCAGCAGGTGGACAGGGGGCGCGCCTCAGCCCCAGCATTTT,CATSRWTGGAPQPQHF
TRBV7-2,.,TRBJ2-7,TRBD1,TGTGCCAGCCAAGCCCCAGGGGGTCTATTGGGCGAGCAGTACTTC,CASQAPGGLLGEQYF
TRBV5-6,.,TRBJ1-6,TRBD1,TGTGCCAGCAGCCCGGGACAGGGGAGAGAATCACCCCTCCACTTT,CASSPGQGRESPLHF
TRBV7-9,.,TRBJ1-2,TRBD1,TGTGCCAGCTCCCGACCACAGGGGGCCACCGGCTACACCTTC,CASSRPQGATGYTF
TRBV9,few,TRBJ1-1,.,TGTGCCAGCAGCGTTACCGGTCAGGGCCCAGCTTTCTTT,CASSVTGQGPAFF
TRBV6-6,.,TRBJ1-5,TRBD1,TGTGCCAGCAGACCCGGACAGGGGGCCTATCAGCCCCAGCATTTT,CASRPGQGAYQPQHF
TRBV7-2,.,TRBJ2-7,TRBD2,TGTGCCAGCAGCAGCGGGGGGGCCTCCTACGAGCAGTACTTC,CASSSGGASYEQYF
TRBV29-1,.,TRBJ1-2,.,TGCAGCGTTGAAGAAGGGGCTGACTATGGCTACACCTTC,CSVEEGADYGYTF
TRBV6-5,.,TRBJ2-7,.,TGTGCCAGCAGTAGTAGATTCTACGAGCAGTACTTC,CASSSRFYEQYF
TRBV19,.,TRBJ1-2,TRBD1,TGTGCCAGTACCCCTGGGGGACAGAGATATGGCTACACCTTC,CASTPGGQRYGYTF
TRBV5-4,.,TRBJ1-6,.,TGTGCCAGCAGCCCGGCAGAAGGGGTTAATCCCCTCCACTTT,CASSPAEGVNPLHF
TRBV4-2,.,TRBJ2-6,TRBD1,TGTGCCAGCAGCCAGGGGTTGGACAGGGCCGGGGCCAACGTCCTGACTTTC,CASSQGLDRAGANVLTF
TRBV15,few,TRBJ1-5,TRBD1,TGTGCCACCAGCAGTCCCCGACGACAGGGAAGGGGTCAGCCCCAGCATTTT,CATSSPRRQGRGQPQHF
TRBV14,.,TRBJ1-2,TRBD1,TGTGCCAGCAGCCAGGCCTCGACAGGGAGCTATGGCTACACCTTC,CASSQASTGSYGYTF
TRBV7-8,once,TRBJ2-7,TRBD1,TGTGCCAGCAGCCTGGACAGGAGCTCCTACGAGCAGTACTTC,CASSLDRSSYEQYF
TRBV18,.,TRBJ2-3,TRBD1,TGTGCCAGCTCAACCAACAGGGGGGGCACAGATACGCAGTATTTT,CASSTNRGGTDTQYF
TRBV25-1,.,TRBJ2-7,.,TGTGCCAGCTCCCTCGCGGGGTACGAGCAGTACTTC,CASSLAGYEQYF
TRBV28,few,TRBJ1-2,TRBD1,TGTGCCAGCAGTTTTCCAGAGACAGGGAAGGGCTACACCTTC,CASSFPETGKGYTF
TRBV9,.,TRBJ2-1,TRBD2,TGTGCCAGCAGCGCCGGACTAGCGGGGGGGGACAATGAGCAGTTCTTC,CASSAGLAGGDNEQFF